The TCR beta chain described here comes from a study of blood T cell repertoires in COVID-19. Germline lookup yields CDR1 MGHRA and CDR2 YSYEKL. J was trimmed by 9 bases and V by 0 bases; bases with no gene match: 6. The CDR3 is 16 amino acids. The protocol was immunoSEQ multiplex PCR, while the TCRdb copy is restricted to in-frame clones and leaves out a portion. Of 50,000 to 65,000 clones detected, 88% appear once; the ten largest clones hold around 3.7%. This TCR derives from a human donor in a cohort sampled during active COVID-19. The chain carries TRBV4-1 and TRBJ1-6; 9 bases match TRBD1. The sequenced material came from peripheral blood. Here the CDR3 DNA reads TGCGCCAGCAGCCAAGATGGGGGACAGGGTTCTTCACCCCTCCACTTT. The encoded protein is CASSQDGGQGSSPLHF.